These T cell receptor beta chains were read from a single sample in a study of human T cells and chemical hapten exposure. TCRdb re-analysed the RACE reads in MiXCR, keeping a single row per CDR3 protein. The table includes under 100,000 distinct CDR3 sequences, about an eighth detected once. The sample in question was whole blood, obtained in connection with sensitization to the hapten diphenylcyclopropenone (DPC). The source of these receptors is a woman in her 40s with alopecia areata. Some clones in this sample may be carry-over from other donors' samples. The CDR3 runs from the conserved cysteine through the conserved F or W. A D gene is named only where the DNA matches it firmly. Part of the rows lack a size; the others show once, few, many or a class for expanded clones.

many | TRBJ1-1 | TRBV19 | - | 11 | TGTGCCAGTATTAAGAACACTGAAGCTTTCTTT | CASIKNTEAFF
- | TRBJ1-2 | TRBV30 | - | 13 | TGTGCCTGGAGTGTACAAGGAGGGGCGGGCTACACCTTC | CAWSVQGGAGYTF
- | TRBJ2-3 | TRBV9 | TRBD2 | 16 | TGTGCCAGCAGCGTAGAACTAAGCGGGAGAACAGATACGCAGTATTTT | CASSVELSGRTDTQYF
many | TRBJ2-7 | TRBV30 | TRBD2 | 16 | TGTGCCTGGAGTGTACGGTCAGCGGGGGGGACCTACGAGCAGTACTTC | CAWSVRSAGGTYEQYF
- | TRBJ2-1 | TRBV2 | - | 16 | TGTGCCAGCAGTGAGGGAATGGCGGGCGTATACAATGAGCAGTTCTTC | CASSEGMAGVYNEQFF
many | TRBJ2-1 | TRBV7-2 | TRBD2 | 14 | TGTGCCAGCAGCTTCAAGTCTAGCGGGGGAGACCAGTTCTTC | CASSFKSSGGDQFF
many | TRBJ2-5 | TRBV7-2 | - | 15 | TGTGCCAGCAGCTTACAAGCGGCCCCGCAAGAGACCCAGTACTTC | CASSLQAAPQETQYF
many | TRBJ1-2 | TRBV11-2 | - | 14 | TGTGCCAGCAGCGCTTACGGGACGGCCTATGGCTACACCTTC | CASSAYGTAYGYTF
few | TRBJ2-3 | TRBV19 | - | 14 | TGTGCCAGCGGAGGGGGAGGGGAGGCAGATACGCAGTATTTT | CASGGGGEADTQYF
many | TRBJ2-7 | TRBV4-2 | TRBD1 | 14 | TGTGCCAGCAGCCTAGCAGGGGGCTTCTACGAGCAGTACTTC | CASSLAGGFYEQYF
many | TRBJ1-1 | TRBV6-2/TRBV6-3 | - | 13 | TGTGCCAGCAGTTCCACTGACTTCTTTGAAGCTTTCTTT | CASSSTDFFEAFF
many | TRBJ1-3 | TRBV9 | - | 18 | TGTGCCAGCAGCCTCAGAGAGGGGGGGGCGAACTCTGGAAACACCATATATTTT | CASSLREGGANSGNTIYF
few | TRBJ2-3 | TRBV12-3/TRBV12-4 | - | 14 | TGTGCCAGCACCTTGGGGGACTTCACAGATACGCAGTATTTT | CASTLGDFTDTQYF
many | TRBJ2-5 | TRBV5-1 | - | 12 | TGCGCCAGCAGCCAAACACAAGAGACCCAGTACTTC | CASSQTQETQYF
few | TRBJ2-3 | TRBV20-1 | TRBD2 | 15 | TGCAGTTCGCGGACTAGCGCTTACGACACAGATACGCAGTATTTT | CSSRTSAYDTDTQYF
many | TRBJ2-1 | TRBV6-5 | TRBD2 | 14 | TGTGCCAGCAGTTACGGCGGGAGGGCCGGTGAGCAGTTCTTC | CASSYGGRAGEQFF
many | TRBJ1-3 | TRBV12-3/TRBV12-4 | - | 14 | TGTGCCAGCAGTTTCGGGGGTTCGGAAAACACCATATATTTT | CASSFGGSENTIYF
few | TRBJ1-6 | TRBV7-2 | TRBD1 | 15 | TGTGCCAGCAGCGCTGGGACAGGGGAGAATTCACCCCTCCACTTT | CASSAGTGENSPLHF
few | TRBJ1-2 | TRBV12-3/TRBV12-4 | TRBD1 | 14 | TGTGCCAGCAGTCCAGGGGGCCCCGTGACTGGCTACACCTTC | CASSPGGPVTGYTF
few | TRBJ1-1 | TRBV4-1 | - | 16 | TGCGCCAGCAGCCAAGAATGGATGGGGGCCAACACTGAAGCTTTCTTT | CASSQEWMGANTEAFF
- | TRBJ1-3 | TRBV20-1 | TRBD1 | 14 | TGCAGTGCTGCTTCTGGGACAGGGGGAAACACCATATATTTT | CSAASGTGGNTIYF
- | TRBJ2-7 | TRBV6-2/TRBV6-3 | TRBD1 | 15 | TGTGCCAGCAGTTACTCGGGACAGGGTTTTGGTGAGCAGTACTTC | CASSYSGQGFGEQYF
- | TRBJ2-7 | TRBV5-1 | TRBD1 | 16 | TGCGCCAGCAGCCCGTCCGGGACAGGGGGCAAGTACGAGCAGTACTTC | CASSPSGTGGKYEQYF
few | TRBJ2-1 | TRBV5-4 | - | 17 | TGTGCCAGCAGCGGCTCCGGGAAGCGGCCATCCTACAATGAGCAGTTCTTC | CASSGSGKRPSYNEQFF
- | TRBJ2-1 | TRBV4-2 | TRBD1 | 17 | TGTGCCAGCAGCCATAAAAAGACAGGGTCCGGGTACAATGAGCAGTTCTTC | CASSHKKTGSGYNEQFF
- | TRBJ1-5 | TRBV10-3 | - | 15 | TGTGCCATCAGTGAGGGCCGATATAGCAATCAGCCCCAGCATTTT | CAISEGRYSNQPQHF
many | TRBJ1-5 | TRBV27 | - | 15 | TGTGCCAGCCACTCGACGAGGGCAGGGCATCAGCCCCAGCATTTT | CASHSTRAGHQPQHF
- | TRBJ2-3 | TRBV7-3 | - | 16 | TGTGCCAGCAGCCCCGGACAGAGTCTGAGCACAGATACGCAGTATTTT | CASSPGQSLSTDTQYF
few | TRBJ2-1 | TRBV10-1 | - | 12 | TGCGCCAGCGCCCGCAGTTCCAATGAGCAGTTCTTC | CASARSSNEQFF
- | TRBJ2-5 | TRBV11-2 | TRBD2 | 14 | TGTGCCAGCATCCGCGGGGGGGCCCGGGAGACCCAGTACTTC | CASIRGGARETQYF
few | TRBJ2-7 | TRBV30 | TRBD2 | 12 | TGTGCCCTAGCGGGGGGGACCTACGAGCAGTACTTC | CALAGGTYEQYF
many | TRBJ2-5 | TRBV7-6 | TRBD1 | 15 | TGTGCCAGCAGCTCGACAGGGGGCTACCAAGAGACCCAGTACTTC | CASSSTGGYQETQYF
many | TRBJ1-2 | TRBV29-1 | - | 12 | TGCAGCGTCCGTATAGGAGACTATGGCTACACCTTC | CSVRIGDYGYTF
many | TRBJ1-1 | TRBV7-2 | TRBD1 | 16 | TGTGCCAGCAGACGAAGGACAGGGGCCCTAAACACTGAAGCTTTCTTT | CASRRRTGALNTEAFF
many | TRBJ2-3 | TRBV6-5 | - | 14 | TGTGCCAGCAGCCGAAGGGGCAACACAGATACGCAGTATTTT | CASSRRGNTDTQYF
many | TRBJ2-7 | TRBV5-4 | - | 14 | TGTGCCAGCAGCTTGGAAGGGACTTACTACGAGCAGTACTTC | CASSLEGTYYEQYF
- | TRBJ2-7 | TRBV7-2 | TRBD1 | 14 | TGTGCCAGCAGCTCAAGGACAGGGCAGTACGAGCAGTACTTC | CASSSRTGQYEQYF
many | TRBJ2-3 | TRBV20-1 | TRBD1 | 16 | TGCAGTGCTGGAACCCGACAGGGAACTAGCACAGATACGCAGTATTTT | CSAGTRQGTSTDTQYF
- | TRBJ1-6 | TRBV28 | - | 14 | TGTGCCAGCAGTGGGGGGCTAGCTCGTTCACCCCTCCACTTT | CASSGGLARSPLHF
many | TRBJ2-1 | TRBV7-2 | - | 15 | TGTGCCAGCAGCTTAAGTGGGACACCCGTGGATGAGCAGTTCTTC | CASSLSGTPVDEQFF
many | TRBJ1-1 | TRBV30 | TRBD1 | 16 | TGTGCCTGGACTCCAGTGGGTTGGACAGGGGGGACTCGAGCTTTCTTT | CAWTPVGWTGGTRAFF
many | TRBJ1-5 | TRBV7-8 | - | 15 | TGTGCCAGCAGCTACGCCAGCAGGAGCAATCAGCCCCAGCATTTT | CASSYASRSNQPQHF
many | TRBJ1-3 | TRBV7-9 | TRBD1 | 16 | TGTGCCAGCAGCTTACTGGGACAGCCAGGGAAGAACACCATATATTTT | CASSLLGQPGKNTIYF
many | TRBJ1-6 | TRBV2 | TRBD1 | 14 | TGTGCCAGCGCCTGGACAGGGCAAAATTCACCCCTCCACTTT | CASAWTGQNSPLHF
- | TRBJ2-7 | TRBV29-1 | TRBD1 | 14 | TGCAGCGTCCGAGGGACAGATAGCTCCTACGAGCAGTACTTC | CSVRGTDSSYEQYF
- | TRBJ2-1 | TRBV6-1 | TRBD1 | 15 | TGTGCCAGCAGTGGGACCCGGACAGGGGCAGAGGAGCAGTTCTTC | CASSGTRTGAEEQFF
many | TRBJ2-2 | TRBV24-1 | - | 15 | TGTGCCACCAGTGATTCGGGCGCGAACACCGGGGAGCTGTTTTTT | CATSDSGANTGELFF
- | TRBJ1-1 | TRBV12-3/TRBV12-4 | - | 13 | TGTGCCAGCAGTCCCTCCCCAGGGCTGGAAGCTTTCTTT | CASSPSPGLEAFF
- | TRBJ2-1 | TRBV20-1 | TRBD2 | 13 | TGCAGTGCTGGCCCCGCGAGCGGGGGGGAGCAGTTCTTC | CSAGPASGGEQFF
few | TRBJ1-2 | TRBV28 | - | 14 | TGTGCCAGCAGTAGCCCCCCAGGGAACTATGGCTACACCTTC | CASSSPPGNYGYTF
many | TRBJ1-1 | TRBV29-1 | - | 13 | TGCAGCGTTGAAGATTTACGGGACACTGAAGCTTTCTTT | CSVEDLRDTEAFF
- | TRBJ1-5 | TRBV20-1 | - | 15 | TGCAGTGCCACCCAAGGCCGAGTCGGCAATCAGCCCCAGCATTTT | CSATQGRVGNQPQHF
- | TRBJ1-2 | TRBV12-3/TRBV12-4 | - | 13 | TGTGCCAGCAGCTCAGCGACAGGTTACCACTACACCTTC | CASSSATGYHYTF
few | TRBJ2-7 | TRBV6-2/TRBV6-3 | TRBD1 | 12 | TGTGCCAGCACCGACAGGGTGAACGAGCAGTACTTC | CASTDRVNEQYF
few | TRBJ1-3 | TRBV18 | - | 12 | TGTGCCAGCTCACCAGAGGAAAACACCATATATTTT | CASSPEENTIYF